Listed below are T cell receptor beta chains from one sample, sequenced in a study of T cell responses to AZD1222 COVID-19 vaccine. Clones were read by immunoSEQ multiplex PCR, and TCRdb kept only the in-frame ones, dropping some. The sample consists of nearly 110,000 clones, around 90% of them appearing once. Specimen: peripheral blood, collected 28 days after the second AZD1222 dose. These receptors came from an adult who received the AZD1222 COVID-19 vaccine. CDR3s include the opening cysteine and the closing phenylalanine or tryptophan. The D gene is left open where the match is weak. Clone size is shown for a subset of rows, as once, few, many or a class of expanded clone.

d_call	v_call	j_call	clone_size	cdr3_nt	cdr3_aa
.	TRBV7-2	TRBJ1-1	.	TGTGCCAGCAGCTTAGGCGGGGACACTGAAGCTTTCTTT	CASSLGGDTEAFF
TRBD1	TRBV7-2	TRBJ1-2	.	TGTGCCAGCAGCTCAAACCAGGGACAGGGTAATGGCTACACCTTC	CASSSNQGQGNGYTF
.	TRBV28	TRBJ1-4	.	TGTGCCAGCAGTTTGGAACTCGGGGGGGAAAAACTGTTTTTT	CASSLELGGEKLFF
TRBD1	TRBV7-9	TRBJ1-1	.	TGTGCCAGCAGCATGGACAGGGGATGGGACACTGAAGCTTTCTTT	CASSMDRGWDTEAFF
.	TRBV6-5	TRBJ1-1	.	TGTGCCAGCAGCTACAGGGCTATGAACACTGAAGCTTTCTTT	CASSYRAMNTEAFF
TRBD2	TRBV5-1	TRBJ2-1	.	TGCGCCAGCAGCTTGAAGAGCGGGGGCCCTCCCTCTAGCTCCTACAATGAGCAGTTCTTC	CASSLKSGGPPSSSYNEQFF
.	TRBV6-6	TRBJ1-5	.	TGTGCCAGCAGGCGGGGGCAGCCCCAGCATTTT	CASRRGQPQHF
TRBD2	TRBV3-1/TRBV3-2	TRBJ2-1	.	TGTGCCAGCAGCCCCTGGGTCGGGCGGGGGGACCCTTGGAACAATGAGCAGTTCTTC	CASSPWVGRGDPWNNEQFF
.	TRBV5-4	TRBJ1-1	.	TGTGCCAGCAGCTCCGAGTTTTTGGGGGGACCGCTGAACACTGAAGCTTTCTTT	CASSSEFLGGPLNTEAFF
.	TRBV6-5	TRBJ1-3	.	TGTGCCAGCAGTTACTCTTGGGGAGTTTTGGGAAACACCATATATTTT	CASSYSWGVLGNTIYF
.	TRBV18	TRBJ2-5	.	TGTGCCAGCTCACCACCCAGTTCTGAGACCCAGTACTTC	CASSPPSSETQYF
.	TRBV7-9	TRBJ1-3	.	TGTGCCAGCAGCTTAGGGGGAGGCTACTCTGGAAACACCATATATTTT	CASSLGGGYSGNTIYF
.	TRBV11-2	TRBJ2-5	.	TGTGCCAGCAGCTTAGAAGTCGCAGGGTCGATAGGAGAGACCCAGTACTTC	CASSLEVAGSIGETQYF
TRBD2	TRBV29-1	TRBJ2-3	once	TGCAGCGTTGAGTGGTGGGCTAGCGGGGGGGCAGATACGCAGTATTTT	CSVEWWASGGADTQYF
TRBD1	TRBV27	TRBJ1-3	.	TGTGCCAGCAGTACTCAGGGGGCCCCTGGAAACACCATATATTTT	CASSTQGAPGNTIYF
TRBD2	TRBV5-1	TRBJ2-1	.	TGCGCCAGCAGCTTGGGGACTAGCGGGGTCCCATACAATGAGCAGTTCTTC	CASSLGTSGVPYNEQFF
.	TRBV7-9	TRBJ2-5	.	TGTGCCAGCAGACAACAGGCTCAAGAGACCCAGTACTTC	CASRQQAQETQYF